Listed here are 25 T cell receptor beta chains from one sample, sequenced in a study of molecular identifiers for immune sequencing clone quantification. TCRdb itself ran the PCR reads through MiXCR, one entry per CDR3 protein. The sample has 490,000 or so distinct CDR3 sequences; less than 30% are singletons. Sequencing input: naive CD8+ T cells from blood, with Jurkat cell RNA spiked in. Documented subset: FACS-sorted CD8+CD4-CCR7+CD45RA+ naive T cells. The receptor set was obtained from a human donor in good health. Some libraries in this study had Jurkat cell RNA spiked in.

The chain recombines TRBV20-1 with TRBJ1-6, with unresolved D. The CDR3 runs 14 residues. V was trimmed by 0 bases and J by 4 bases, leaving 7 bases between them. Germline V lookup: CDR1 DFQATT, CDR2 SNEGSKA (reference sequence). The DNA of the CDR3 is TGCAGTGCTAGAGATGCCGCGTATAATTCACCCCTCCACTTT. It specifies CSARDAAYNSPLHF.

This clonotype has more than one count but fewer than ten. The chain is built from TRBV6-5 and TRBJ1-4; possible D gene TRBD1, 5 bases. CDR1 is MNHEY, CDR2 SVGAGI, per germline. Between the trimmed V and J ends, which lost 2 bases and 8 bases, there was a span of 9 bases. The CDR3 has 13 residues. Here the CDR3 reads CASSYGRDEKLFF. In nucleotides, the CDR3 is TGTGCCAGCAGTTACGGCAGGGACGAAAAACTGTTTTTT.

This clonotype showed up just once. This may come from a read error, since a much larger clone is one base off. The chain couples TRBV5-4 to TRBJ2-7; 8 bases are a match to TRBD1. With 7 bases clipped from V and 2 bases from J, the junction kept 14 bases outside the gene matches. The germline V gene encodes CDR1 SGHNT and CDR2 YYREEE (reference sequence). The CDR3 runs 16 residues. The CDR3, as DNA: TGTGCCAGCGGCCCCCAGTCGGGACAGGCCGCCTACGAGCAGTACTTC. Translated, it gives CASGPQSGQAAYEQYF.

This clonotype has more than one count but fewer than ten. CDR3 sequence: CASSQDIRDLNTQYF. As DNA, the CDR3 is TGCGCCAGCAGCCAAGATATTCGGGACCTCAATACCCAGTACTTC. This chain links TRBV4-3 with TRBJ2-5; D is possibly TRBD1 or TRBD2 (5 bases each). The V end lost 0 bases, the J end lost 8 bases, and 16 bases lay between the germline ends. From germline, CDR1 is LGHNA and CDR2 YSLEER. This CDR3 is built from 15 residues.

The chain carries TRBV28 and TRBJ2-2, with 10 bases that match TRBD2. V was clipped by 5 bases and J by 6 bases; unmatched bases: 6. Germline loops: CDR1 MDHEN, CDR2 SYDVKM. The CDR3 sequence is 15 residues long. CDR3 in DNA: TGTGCCAGCAGTACTCTAGCGGGAGAGGCCGGGGAGCTGTTTTTT. This translates into CASSTLAGEAGELFF. Based on the CDR3 plus reference TRBV28 and TRBJ2-2, the full variable domain is DVKVTQSSRYLVKRTGEKVFLECVQDMDHENMFWYRQDPGLGLRLIYFSYDVKMKEKGDIPEGYSVSREKKERFSLILESASTNQTSMYLCASSTLAGEAGELFFGEGSRLTVL.

As to this clonotype: A much larger clone is a single base away; this may be a read error. This chain links TRBV10-3 with TRBJ1-2; 10 bases are shared with TRBD1. CDR3 length: 14 residues. Germline CDR1 is ENHRY and CDR2 is SYGVKD. CDR3 in DNA: TGTGCCATCAGCGGGACAGGGGAGCCGAGTGGCCACACCTTC. As protein: CAISGTGEPSGHTF.

This clonotype was seen at least ten times. This sequence joins TRBV29-1 and TRBJ1-1; the D is unclear. The CDR3 spans 10 residues. Trimming pared 7 bases from V and 4 bases from J, leaving 7 bases between. Germline lookup yields CDR1 SQVTM and CDR2 ANQGSEA. CDR3 amino acids: CSAVGTEAFF. The CDR3 nucleotides are TGCAGCGCGGTGGGCACTGAAGCTTTCTTT. Based on the CDR3 plus reference TRBV29-1 and TRBJ1-1, the full variable domain is SAVISQKPSRDICQRGTSLTIQCQVDSQVTMMFWYRQQPGQSLTLIATANQGSEATYESGFVIDKFPISRPNLTFSTLTVSNMSPEDSSIYLCSAVGTEAFFGQGTRLTVV.

Points on this clonotype: In this CDR3 the conserved last residue, phenylalanine or tryptophan, is missing, so a read error is likely. J is TRBJ1-4 and V is TRBV28; no firm D call. CDR1 is MDHEN, CDR2 SYDVKM, per germline. V gave up 3 bases and J gave up 13 bases, with 12 bases separating them. This CDR3 region has 12 residues. The CDR3 sequence: CASSFIAARLFL. The CDR3 nucleotides read TGTGCCAGCAGTTTCATAGCCGCCAGACTGTTTTTA.

This clonotype was detected ten times or more. J is TRBJ2-7 and V is TRBV5-5, with D tentatively TRBD1 or TRBD2 (5 bases each). Between the trimmed V and J ends, which lost 2 bases and 0 bases, there was a span of 9 bases. Germline V gene lookup returns CDR1 SGHKS and CDR2 YYEKEE (reference sequence). The CDR3 spans 14 residues. CDR3 DNA: TGTGCCAGCAGCTTTGGGGACGTCTCCTACGAGCAGTACTTC. The encoded protein is CASSFGDVSYEQYF.

This chain links TRBV4-2 with TRBJ1-5, with D uncertain. The germline V and J ends were trimmed by 0 bases and 4 bases, with 16 bases remaining between them. The CDR3 extends over 17 amino acids. Germline lookup yields CDR1 LGHNA and CDR2 YNFKEQ. The CDR3 nucleotides are TGTGCCAGCAGCCAAGAGGGTAGCCTCGATATTAATCAGCCCCAGCATTTT. Translating gives CASSQEGSLDINQPQHF.

This clonotype was seen at least ten times. The chain is built from TRBV6-6 and TRBJ2-7; 9 bases fit TRBD2. The germline CDR1 and CDR2 sequences are MNHNY and SVGAGI (reference sequence). V shed 7 bases, J shed 5 bases, and the junction held 9 bases outside the gene matches. CDR3 length: 14 amino acids. The CDR3 spells CASNSGSWVHEQYF. CDR3 sequence (DNA): TGTGCCAGCAATAGCGGGAGTTGGGTGCACGAGCAGTACTTC.

This clonotype was counted once. One end of the junction fails to match germline, which may point to a read error. V gene TRBV7-7 combines with J gene TRBJ2-7, with a weak D call TRBD1 (6 bases). From germline, CDR1 is SSHAT and CDR2 FNYEAQ (reference sequence). This CDR3 contains 15 residues. CDR3 sequence: CASSEGWGPGYKQYF. DNA of the CDR3: TGTGCTAGCAGCGAAGGGTGGGGGCCGGGCTACAAGCAGTACTTC. Looking up the rest from reference TRBV7-7 and TRBJ2-7 gives the full variable domain: GAGVSQSPRYKVTKRGQDVTLRCDPISSHATLYWYQQALGQGPEFLTYFNYEAQPDKSGLPSDRFSAERPEGSISTLTIQRTEQRDSAMYRCASSEGWGPGYKQYFGPGTRLTVT.

The chain has TRBV20-1 and TRBJ1-1; the D is unclear. CDR3 length: 14 residues. CDR1 is DFQATT, CDR2 SNEGSKA, per germline (reference sequence). Trimming removed 6 bases at V and 0 bases at J, with 14 bases between. CDR3 in DNA: TGCAGTGCGGAACTACATGGTTTGAACACTGAAGCTTTCTTT. It encodes CSAELHGLNTEAFF.

Concerning this clonotype itself: This may be a read error: a much more frequent sequence differs by one nucleotide. The chain links TRBV2 to TRBJ1-4; 9 nucleotides match TRBD1. The CDR3 totals 14 residues. Germline values: CDR1 SNHLY, CDR2 FYNNEI. The junction had 5 bases not matched to a gene; V was cut back by 4 bases and J by 8 bases. CDR3 residues: CASSGRDRVEKLFF. CDR3 DNA: TGTGCCAGCAGTGGAAGGGACAGGGTCGAAAAACTGTTTTTT.

V and J are TRBV15 and TRBJ2-7; D gene ambiguous. Germline loops: CDR1 LNHNV, CDR2 YYDKDF (reference sequence). The CDR3 contains 13 residues. Deletions cut 5 bases from V and 7 bases from J, with 15 bases between. The DNA for the CDR3 is TGTGCCACCAGCGGAGCCCCGGTAGGTGAGCAGTACTTC. It specifies CATSGAPVGEQYF.

The chain combines TRBV9 with TRBJ2-2; possibly TRBD1 for D (5 bases). Germline values: CDR1 SGDLS, CDR2 YYNGEE. Trimming shortened V by 1 base and J by 4 bases, and 11 bases separated the two germline ends. This CDR3 spans 15 amino acids. CDR3 sequence: CASSVTPGPTGELFF. CDR3 nucleotide sequence: TGTGCCAGCAGCGTAACCCCAGGGCCCACCGGGGAGCTGTTTTTT.

There are many counts of this clonotype. This chain connects TRBV6-2 or TRBV6-3 to TRBJ1-1; D uncertain. Deletions cut 6 bases from V and 2 bases from J, with 10 bases between. CDR3 size: 13 residues. CDR1 is MNHEY, CDR2 SVGEGT, per germline. CDR3 nucleotide sequence: TGTGCCAGCAGGGTAGAAATTAACACTGAAGCTTTCTTT. This encodes CASRVEINTEAFF.

This clonotype appeared a single time. Without the conserved terminal phenylalanine or tryptophan, this CDR3 likely stems from a read error. The chain recombines TRBV4-3 with TRBJ2-2; 7 bases align to TRBD1. CDR1 LGHNA and CDR2 YSLEER come from the germline V gene. This CDR3 has 16 amino acids. The junction had 4 bases not matched to a gene; V was cut back by 0 bases and J by 3 bases. The chain's CDR3 is CASSQDGQGDTGELFS. In DNA form, the CDR3 reads TGCGCCAGCAGCCAAGATGGGCAGGGGGACACCGGGGAGCTGTTTTCT.

This clonotype was seen repeatedly, ten times or more. The J gene is TRBJ2-7, the V gene TRBV7-9; tentative D call: TRBD1 (6 bases). Germline V gene data show CDR1 as SEHNR and CDR2 as FQNEAQ (reference sequence). Deletions cut 5 bases from V and 2 bases from J, with 10 bases between. This CDR3 is built from 13 residues. CDR3 amino acids: CASSPRTAYEQYF. The CDR3 bases are TGTGCCAGCAGCCCGAGGACAGCCTACGAGCAGTACTTC.

This clonotype was recorded at least ten times. The V gene is TRBV5-6, the J gene TRBJ2-3; 8 positions match TRBD1. Germline loops: CDR1 SGHDT, CDR2 YYEEEE. With V trimmed by 3 bases and J by 6 bases, 9 bases remained unmatched. The CDR3 is 15 residues long. CDR3 coding DNA: TGTGCCAGCAGCTCCCCAGGGGGCGATTACGATACGCAGTATTTT. It yields the protein CASSSPGGDYDTQYF.

This clonotype has more than one count but fewer than ten. This chain uses TRBV3-1 with TRBJ2-7; a possible D gene is TRBD2 (5 bases). V lost 4 bases, J lost 6 bases, and 16 bases lay in between. The CDR3 covers 14 residues. CDR1 LGHDT and CDR2 YNNKEL come from the germline V gene (reference sequence). CDR3 coding DNA: TGTGCCAGCAGCCCCCACCCCCCAAGCGGCGAGCAGTACTTC. Its translation is CASSPHPPSGEQYF.

This clonotype was counted between two and nine times. The rearrangement uses TRBV27 and TRBJ2-1; D unclear. The CDR3 consists of 15 residues. Germline CDR1 reads MNHEY; CDR2 reads SMNVEV (reference sequence). V was trimmed by 7 bases and J by 0 bases, leaving 13 bases between them. As DNA, the CDR3 is TGTGCCAGCACGGTAGGCCGAAGCTCCTACAATGAGCAGTTCTTC. Its translation: CASTVGRSSYNEQFF.

This clonotype was counted between two and nine times. The rearrangement joins TRBV27 to TRBJ2-3; the D gene is possibly TRBD2 (6 bases). V was shortened by 3 bases and J by 4 bases, with 17 bases between the two germline ends. The V gene's germline CDR1 is MNHEY and CDR2 SMNVEV (reference sequence). This CDR3 is 16 amino acids long. The CDR3 region is CASSFGDSRAADTQYF. In DNA form, the CDR3 reads TGTGCCAGCAGTTTCGGGGACTCCCGGGCGGCAGATACGCAGTATTTT.

This clonotype showed up many times. The chain's CDR3 is CASSLRQREQFF. The CDR3 coding sequence is TGTGCCAGCAGCTTAAGACAACGGGAGCAGTTCTTC. This chain connects TRBV7-9 to TRBJ2-1; D call uncertain. The CDR3 contains 12 residues. Trimming left V 2 bases short and J 10 bases short, with 9 bases between. Germline lookup yields CDR1 SEHNR and CDR2 FQNEAQ (reference sequence).

Regarding this clonotype: This may arise from a read error, as a much more abundant clone is one base away. V is TRBV2 and J is TRBJ1-5; D ambiguous. The length of the CDR3 is 18 residues. CDR1 is SNHLY and CDR2 is FYNNEI in the germline V gene. DNA of the CDR3: TGTGGCAGCAGTGAACGAAATGCCCCCGAAAACAGCAATCAGCCCCAGCATTTT. This encodes CGSSERNAPENSNQPQHF.